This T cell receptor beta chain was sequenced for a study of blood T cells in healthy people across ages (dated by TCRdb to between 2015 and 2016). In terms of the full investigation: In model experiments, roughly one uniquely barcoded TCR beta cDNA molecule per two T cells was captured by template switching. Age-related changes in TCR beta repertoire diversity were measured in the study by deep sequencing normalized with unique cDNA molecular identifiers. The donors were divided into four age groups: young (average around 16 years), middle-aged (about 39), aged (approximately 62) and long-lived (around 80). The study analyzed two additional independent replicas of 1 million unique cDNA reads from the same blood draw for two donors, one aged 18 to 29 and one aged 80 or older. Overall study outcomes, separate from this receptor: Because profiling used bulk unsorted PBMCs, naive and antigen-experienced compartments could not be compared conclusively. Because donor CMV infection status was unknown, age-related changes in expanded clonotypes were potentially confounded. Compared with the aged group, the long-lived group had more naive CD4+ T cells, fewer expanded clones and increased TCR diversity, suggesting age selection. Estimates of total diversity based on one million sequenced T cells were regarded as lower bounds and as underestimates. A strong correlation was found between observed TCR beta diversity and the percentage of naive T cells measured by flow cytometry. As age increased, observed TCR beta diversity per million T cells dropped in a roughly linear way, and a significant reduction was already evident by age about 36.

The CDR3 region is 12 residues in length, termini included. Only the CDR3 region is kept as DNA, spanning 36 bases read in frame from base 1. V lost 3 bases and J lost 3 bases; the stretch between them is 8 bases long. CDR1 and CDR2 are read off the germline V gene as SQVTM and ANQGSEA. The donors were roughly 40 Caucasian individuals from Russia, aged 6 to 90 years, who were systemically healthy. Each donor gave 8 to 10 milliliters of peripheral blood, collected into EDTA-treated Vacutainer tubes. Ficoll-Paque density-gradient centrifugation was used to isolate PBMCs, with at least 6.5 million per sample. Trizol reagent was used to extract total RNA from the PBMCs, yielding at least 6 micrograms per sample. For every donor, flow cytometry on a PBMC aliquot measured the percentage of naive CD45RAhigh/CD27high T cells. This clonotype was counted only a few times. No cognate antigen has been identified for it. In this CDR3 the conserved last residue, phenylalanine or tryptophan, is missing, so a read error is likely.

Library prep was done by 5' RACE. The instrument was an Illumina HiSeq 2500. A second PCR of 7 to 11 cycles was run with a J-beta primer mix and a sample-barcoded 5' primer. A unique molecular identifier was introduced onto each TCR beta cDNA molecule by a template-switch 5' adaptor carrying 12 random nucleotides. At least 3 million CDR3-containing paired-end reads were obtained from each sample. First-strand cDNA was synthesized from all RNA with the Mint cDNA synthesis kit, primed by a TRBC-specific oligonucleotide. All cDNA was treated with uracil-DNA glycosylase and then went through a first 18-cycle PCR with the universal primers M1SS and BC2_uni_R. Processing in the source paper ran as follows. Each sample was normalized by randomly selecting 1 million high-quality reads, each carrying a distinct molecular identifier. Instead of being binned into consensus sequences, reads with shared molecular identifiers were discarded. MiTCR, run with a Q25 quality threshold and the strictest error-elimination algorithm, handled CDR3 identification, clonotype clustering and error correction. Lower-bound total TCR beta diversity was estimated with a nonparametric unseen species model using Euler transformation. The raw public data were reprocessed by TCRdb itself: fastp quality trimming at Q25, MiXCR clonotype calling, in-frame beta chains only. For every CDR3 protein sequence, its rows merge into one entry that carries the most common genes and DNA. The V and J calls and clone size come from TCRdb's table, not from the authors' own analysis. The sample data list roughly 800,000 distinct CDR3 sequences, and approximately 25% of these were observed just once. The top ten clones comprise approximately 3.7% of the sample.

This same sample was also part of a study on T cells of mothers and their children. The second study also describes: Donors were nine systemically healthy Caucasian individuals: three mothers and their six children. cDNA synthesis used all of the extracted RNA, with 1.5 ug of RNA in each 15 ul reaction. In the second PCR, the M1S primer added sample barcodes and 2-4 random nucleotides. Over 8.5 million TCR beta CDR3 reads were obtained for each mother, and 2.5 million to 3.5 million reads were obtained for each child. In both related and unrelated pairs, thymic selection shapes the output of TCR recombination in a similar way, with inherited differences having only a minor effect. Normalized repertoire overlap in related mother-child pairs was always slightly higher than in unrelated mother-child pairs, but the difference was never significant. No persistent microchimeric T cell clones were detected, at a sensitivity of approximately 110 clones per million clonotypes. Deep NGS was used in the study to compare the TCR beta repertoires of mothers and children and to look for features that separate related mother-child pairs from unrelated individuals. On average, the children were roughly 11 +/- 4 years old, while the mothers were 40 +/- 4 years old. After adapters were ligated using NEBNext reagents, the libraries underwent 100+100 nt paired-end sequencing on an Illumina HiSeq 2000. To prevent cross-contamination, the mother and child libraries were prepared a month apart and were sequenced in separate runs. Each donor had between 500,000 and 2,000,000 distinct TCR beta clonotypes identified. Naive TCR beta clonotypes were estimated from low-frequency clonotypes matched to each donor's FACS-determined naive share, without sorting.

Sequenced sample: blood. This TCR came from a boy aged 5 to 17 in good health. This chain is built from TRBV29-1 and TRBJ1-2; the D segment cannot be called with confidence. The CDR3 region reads CSVETGDYGYTL. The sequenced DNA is TGCAGCGTTGAGACTGGGGACTATGGCTACACCCTC.